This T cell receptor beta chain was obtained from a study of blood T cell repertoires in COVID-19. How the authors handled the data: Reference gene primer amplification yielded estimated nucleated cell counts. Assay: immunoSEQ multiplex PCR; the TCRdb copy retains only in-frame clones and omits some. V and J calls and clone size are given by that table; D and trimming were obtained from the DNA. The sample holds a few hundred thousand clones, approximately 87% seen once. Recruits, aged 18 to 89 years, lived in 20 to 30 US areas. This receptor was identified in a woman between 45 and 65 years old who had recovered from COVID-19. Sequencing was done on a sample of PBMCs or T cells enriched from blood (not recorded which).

This CDR3 is CASRRTGHGYTF. In DNA, the CDR3 is TGTGCCAGCAGGCGGACAGGGCATGGCTACACCTTC. The chain couples TRBV2 to TRBJ1-2, with 8 bases identical to TRBD1. There are 12 residues in the CDR3. In germline, CDR1 is SNHLY, CDR2 FYNNEI. V lost 6 bases and J lost 6; bases outside the gene matches: 3.